This TCR beta chain was documented in a study of cytomegalovirus exposure and HLA in healthy donors (dated by TCRdb to the late 2010s). In the study overall: In an earlier analysis of some 610 of the donors, 276 Gb of sequence data and 117 million unique TCR beta sequences from some 170 million T cells were reported. Roughly 300 gigabases of sequencing data and tens of millions of unique TCR sequences were included in an early release covering under 650 HLA-typed donors. Of the roughly 400 genotyped donors, approximately 81% were placed in the genetic ancestry cluster associated with self-reported Caucasian donors. The study aimed to test whether signatures of past pathogen exposure could be identified by cataloging public T cell receptors. The T cell repertoires of 700 or so subjects were profiled by immunosequencing and related to cytomegalovirus serostatus. Besides the first cohort of roughly 700 subjects, a separate validation cohort made up of roughly 120 different subjects was used. To predict cytomegalovirus infection status, the study brought together high-throughput TCR immunosequencing, statistical association of individual TCRs with disease status, and machine learning. To study patterns of TCR occurrence, a later analysis re-analyzed previously published TCR beta repertoires from around 700 donors and added high-resolution HLA genotyping. Rather than using new phenotypic data, the later analysis identified candidate immune exposures from TCR beta sequences and from how often those sequences occurred across donors. An earlier analysis of 587 of the donors used high-throughput TCR beta sequencing to judge whether each TCR beta V gene segment behaved as functional or pseudogenic. Donor age, sex, ethnicity and CMV serostatus were compiled together with the repertoire data. Genome-wide SNP genotypes for about three fifths of the roughly 700 donors were used in a later genetic analysis, which treated that subset as a discovery cohort. All discovery cohort repertoires had been generated using a single sequencing platform. HLA typing included class I and class II loci at four-digit resolution. Typing coverage varied by locus: roughly 620-640 donors for A, B, C, DRB1 and DQB1; roughly 560 for DQA1; more than 600 for DPA1; fewer than 480 for DPB1. Roughly 5 DR-DQ haplotypes were treated as single units for association and clustering because of strong linkage in the cohort. Among several hundred genotyped donors of the cohort, an average of about 220,000 unique TCR beta nucleotide sequences was sequenced per donor, of which about 19% were non-productive.

The cohort comprised 666 healthy bone marrow donors. Cohort members were all nominally healthy when sampled, although unrecorded immune exposures were likely present. The donor tested CMV seropositive, placing the donor among the 310 or so seropositive members of the cohort. A peripheral blood sample was collected from each donor, and TCR beta sequencing was performed on peripheral blood mononuclear cells. The Qiagen DNeasy Blood Extraction Kit was used to extract genomic DNA from the blood cell samples. The full study reports these points: In the study, about 150 TCR beta chains were listed as associated with cytomegalovirus. The only immune exposure information available for the cohort was CMV serostatus. The cohort was sequenced for TCR beta chains only, and without alpha or paired-chain data the features that could be detected were limited. The 87-base-pair reads could not distinguish some IMGT-functional V segments, including TRBV6-2 and TRBV6-3, so those segments were excluded. The earlier analysis of 587 of the donors excluded some 16 rarely observed V segments, including chromosome 9 orphons, because counts were too low. A later analysis reported that several top co-occurrence clusters appeared linked to parvovirus B19, influenza, CMV and Epstein-Barr virus. Because some donors lacked HLA typing at each locus, the association tests relied only on the typed subset. In a later genetic analysis, a missense DCLRE1C variant was associated with V-gene and J-gene trimming of TCR beta chains, and the association was replicated in an independent cohort. According to a later analysis, most CMV-associated TCR beta chains appeared to be HLA-restricted, and the HLA associations seemed to be driven largely by CMV exposure. According to the authors, the approach could potentially be generalized to other disease states and immunological phenotypes. Across donors, most TCR sequences were observed very rarely, whereas some public TCRs were present in many individuals. Sequencing depth was assumed to be roughly uniform across donors in the presence/absence analyses, though that assumption may not hold. A further reported finding was that TCR beta sequences accurately predicted the HLA-A and HLA-B alleles for most subjects in the first cohort. Linkage disequilibrium might explain the correlated functional status among segregating V segments, but an unknown experimental factor could not be excluded. An earlier analysis of approximately 540 of the donors showed that most TCR beta V segments appeared in productive rearrangements either about 90% or about 30% of the time, which broadly matched IMGT annotations. Specific HLA alleles were associated with 16,951 TCR beta sequences at a false discovery rate of 0.05 in a later analysis. In both the original and validation cohorts, the classifier was reported to diagnose cytomegalovirus status with high specificity and sensitivity. According to a later analysis, TCR association rates differed among HLA loci, with DRB1 alleles showing the most associated TCRs and HLA-C alleles showing the fewest. Assigning TCR associations to individual alleles was difficult when HLA alleles, especially DR and DQ, strongly co-occurred. In a later genetic analysis, fewer N-insertions in productive TCRs were reported among donors in an Asian-associated ancestry cluster than the approximately 670-donor mean. The sequencing pipeline was judged likely to have produced a cluster of highly shared sequence variants as a technical artifact. Three of the identified cytomegalovirus-associated TCR beta chains were confirmed in vitro to be specific for cytomegalovirus antigens. In a later analysis, HLA-associated TCR beta chains were found to be more clonally expanded and to have lower generation probabilities than equally common non-associated chains.

Looking up the germline V gene yields CDR1 MNHEY and CDR2 SVGAGI. The CDR3, from cysteine to phenylalanine, totals 14 residues. Just CDR3 DNA is preserved here, 42 bases in frame from base 1. Compared with germline, V lacks 8 bases and J lacks 3 bases; bases without a gene match: 4. On this clone: No cognate antigen has been identified for it. One base away there is no much larger clone; base qualities are not given.

Library method: the immunoSEQ multiplex PCR assay. For the multiplex PCR, a mixture combining 60 forward primers for TCR Vbeta segments and 13 reverse primers for TCR Jbeta segments was used. The CDR3 region of rearranged TCR beta genes was amplified from genomic DNA with a multiplex PCR assay. On the Illumina HiSeq System, the amplified TCR beta libraries were sequenced as 87-base-pair reads. Per the source publication's procedure: Across the 600 to 700 repertoires, a later analysis counted around 80 million unique TCR beta chains, around 11 million of which were shared by at least two donors. A nearest-neighbor algorithm error-corrected the raw reads and collapsed the reads into unique sequences, merging closely related sequences to remove PCR and sequencing errors. Alignment of CDR3 sequences to IMGT reference sequences was used to assign V, D and J gene segments. For a sequence to be retained, a match of at least six nucleotides was required to both a V gene segment and a J gene segment. A rearrangement was called productive if the CDR3 had no stop codons and remained in frame with V and J, and every other rearrangement was called non-productive. CDR3 was defined by IMGT convention, running from the second conserved V-encoded cysteine to the conserved J-encoded phenylalanine. The earlier analysis of 500 to 650 of the donors excluded any sequence lacking an unambiguous match to a single V gene segment. An earlier analysis of several hundred of the donors called V segments functional above 56.7% productive rearrangements and segregating when the between-donor standard deviation exceeded 5%. To diagnose cytomegalovirus status from the catalog of TCR beta chain sequences, a statistical classification framework was built. V and J gene assignment, in a later analysis, came from comparing TCR nucleotide sequences with IMGT/GENE-DB human TR gene sequences. A later analysis assigned CDR3 sequences and most-parsimonious VDJ recombination scenarios with the TCRdist pipeline. In a later analysis, every TCR beta chain was defined by the combination of its CDR3 amino acid sequence and its V-gene family, and reads without a unique V-gene family were dropped. As a way to deal with suspected cross-contamination and a sequencing artifact, a later analysis dropped under 600 nucleotide sequences that were highly shared and had low generation probability. In a later analysis, a clonal expansion index for each public chain was calculated from normalized within-repertoire ranks of inferred template counts. Generation probabilities in a later analysis came from a VDJ recombination model fitted to out-of-frame rearrangements, and those results were checked against IGoR. In a later analysis, hypergeometric tests were used to score TCR-TCR, TCR-HLA and TCR-CMV co-occurrence, with a repertoire-size bias correction applied to TCR pairs. To estimate false discovery rates, a later analysis permuted the HLA or CMV assignments 20 times. In a later analysis, co-occurring TCRs were grouped using DBSCAN, with TCRdist sequence similarity added in when clustering inside HLA-allele-positive subsets. For co-occurrence clustering, repertoires with fewer than 30,000 or more than 120,000 public chains were excluded, along with five or six repertoires with anomalous nucleotide sharing. The immuneACCESS repertoire file appears here via TCRdb, limited to in-frame rearrangements. These files lack a portion of the clones; in checked studies, under half of the deficit traces to unresolved V genes, and the cause of the others is not known. That table supplies the V and J calls and clone size; D and trimming were determined from the DNA. For this sample the table gives under 300,000 clones, of which 84% were detected only once. 1.5% to 2.5% of the sample comes from the top ten.

The receptor's source is a middle-aged woman in good health and CMV-seropositive. Input material: PBMCs. The chain is assembled from TRBV6-5 and TRBJ1-4, with 9 bases aligning to TRBD1. The CDR3 is CASRRTGANEKLFF. The DNA reads TGTGCCAGCCGGAGGACAGGGGCTAATGAAAAACTGTTTTTT.